The clone carrying this T cell receptor beta chain occurred a few times. Antigen specificity is unknown. In TCRdb, the reads were re-called with MiXCR into one record per CDR3 protein. Among over 450,000 distinct CDR3 sequences listed, about 11% were seen once. This sample was taken from a study of T cell repertoires in cytomegalovirus infection. Whole-study context: Evidence of both CMV infection and a matching HLA type came from public TCR beta signatures.

Germline values: CDR1 LGHDT, CDR2 YNNKEL (reference sequence). Trimming cost V 4 bases and J 3 bases, with 12 bases left between them. This CDR3 has 14 residues. Whole-study findings and limits: Dominant in the ex vivo response were TCR beta clonotypes restricted by HLA-C and specific for CMV. Pooled public TCR beta family frequency picked out CMV carriers with the relevant HLA.

This clonotype was sampled from a human donor in good health (CMV status not recorded). Some clones in this sample may be carry-over from other donors' samples. The chain carries TRBV3-1 and TRBJ1-2; a possible D gene is TRBD1 (6 bases). The sequencing sample was made of PBMCs. Here the CDR3 DNA reads TGTGCCAGCAGCCGGACAGCGCAGGACTATGGCTACACCTTC. Translated, it gives CASSRTAQDYGYTF. Drawing the rest from reference TRBV3-1 and TRBJ1-2, the complete variable domain is DTAVSQTPKYLVTQMGNDKSIKCEQNLGHDTMYWYKQDSKKFLKIMFSYNNKELIINETVPNRFSPKSPDKAHLNLHINSLELGDSAVYFCASSRTAQDYGYTFGSGTRLTVV.